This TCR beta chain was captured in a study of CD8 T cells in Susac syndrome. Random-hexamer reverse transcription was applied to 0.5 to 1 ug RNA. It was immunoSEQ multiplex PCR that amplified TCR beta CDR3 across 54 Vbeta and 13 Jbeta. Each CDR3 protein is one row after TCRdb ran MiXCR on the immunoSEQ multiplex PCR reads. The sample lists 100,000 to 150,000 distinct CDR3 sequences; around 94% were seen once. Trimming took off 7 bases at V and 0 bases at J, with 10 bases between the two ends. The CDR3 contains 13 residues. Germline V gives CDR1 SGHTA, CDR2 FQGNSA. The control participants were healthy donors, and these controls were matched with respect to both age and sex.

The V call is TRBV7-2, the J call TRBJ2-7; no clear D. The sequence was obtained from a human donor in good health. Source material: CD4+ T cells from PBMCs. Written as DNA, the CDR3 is TGTGCCAGCACCGTGTCCGGCTCCTACGAGCAGTACTTC. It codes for CASTVSGSYEQYF.